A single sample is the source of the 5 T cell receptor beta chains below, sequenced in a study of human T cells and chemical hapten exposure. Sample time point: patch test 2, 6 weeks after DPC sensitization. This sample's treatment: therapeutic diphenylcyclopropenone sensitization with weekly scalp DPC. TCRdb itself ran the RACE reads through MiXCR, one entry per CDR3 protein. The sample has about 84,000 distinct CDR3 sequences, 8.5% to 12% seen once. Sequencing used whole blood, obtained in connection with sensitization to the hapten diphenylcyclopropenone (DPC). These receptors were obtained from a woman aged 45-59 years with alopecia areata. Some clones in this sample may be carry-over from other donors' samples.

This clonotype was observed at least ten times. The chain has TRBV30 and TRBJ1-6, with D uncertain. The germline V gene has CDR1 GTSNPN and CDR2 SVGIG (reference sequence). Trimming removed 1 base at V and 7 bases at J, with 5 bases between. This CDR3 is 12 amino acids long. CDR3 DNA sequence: TGTGCCTGGAGTGGTCGGAATTCACCCCTCCACTTT. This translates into CAWSGRNSPLHF.

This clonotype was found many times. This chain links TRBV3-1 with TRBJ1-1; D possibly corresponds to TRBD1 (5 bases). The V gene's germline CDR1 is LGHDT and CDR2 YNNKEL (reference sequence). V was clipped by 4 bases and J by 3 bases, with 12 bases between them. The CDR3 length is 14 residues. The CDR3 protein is CASSRGAVYTEAFF. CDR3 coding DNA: TGTGCCAGCAGCCGCGGGGCGGTCTACACTGAAGCTTTCTTT.

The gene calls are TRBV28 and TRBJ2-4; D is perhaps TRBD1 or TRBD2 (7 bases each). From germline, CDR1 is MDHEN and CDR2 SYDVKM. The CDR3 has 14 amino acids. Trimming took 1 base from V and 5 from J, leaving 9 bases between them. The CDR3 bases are TGTGCCAGCAGTTTATCAGGGGGGGAAAACATTCAGTACTTC. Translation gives CASSLSGGENIQYF. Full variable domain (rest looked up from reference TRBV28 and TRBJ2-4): DVKVTQSSRYLVKRTGEKVFLECVQDMDHENMFWYRQDPGLGLRLIYFSYDVKMKEKGDIPEGYSVSREKKERFSLILESASTNQTSMYLCASSLSGGENIQYFGAGTRLSVL.

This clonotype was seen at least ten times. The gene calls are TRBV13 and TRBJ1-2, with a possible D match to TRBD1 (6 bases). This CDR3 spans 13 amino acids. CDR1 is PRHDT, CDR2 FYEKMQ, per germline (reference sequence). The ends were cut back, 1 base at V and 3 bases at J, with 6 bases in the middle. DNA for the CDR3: TGTGCCAGCAGCTTAGCAGGGGACTATGGCTACACCTTC. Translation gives CASSLAGDYGYTF.

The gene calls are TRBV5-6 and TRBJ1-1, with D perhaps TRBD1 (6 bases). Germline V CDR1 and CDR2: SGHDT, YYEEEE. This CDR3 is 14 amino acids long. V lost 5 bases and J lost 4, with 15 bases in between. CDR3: CASRQGRLGTEAFF. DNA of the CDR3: TGTGCCAGCAGACAGGGTCGTTTGGGCACTGAAGCTTTCTTT.